These 9 T cell receptor beta chains were sequenced from one sample in a study of CD8 T cells in ankylosing spondylitis. A single record per CDR3 protein comes from TCRdb applying MiXCR to the 5' RACE reads. The sample records 350,000 to 450,000 distinct CDR3 sequences, 20% to 25% being singletons. Sequenced input: blood, either unsorted or a sorted T cell fraction (not recorded which). These receptor sequences come from a male donor with ankylosing spondylitis or in good health (not recorded which).

There are a few counts of this clonotype. The chain is built from TRBV9 and TRBJ2-1; possible D gene TRBD2, 6 bases. Germline CDR1 is SGDLS and CDR2 is YYNGEE. This CDR3 contains 16 residues. Trimming cost V 3 bases and J 7 bases, with 20 bases left between them. CDR3 amino acids: CASSALGSVAGNEQFF. CDR3 DNA sequence: TGTGCCAGCAGCGCGCTCGGGTCTGTGGCGGGGAATGAGCAGTTCTTC.

This clonotype has only a few counts. The chain uses TRBV29-1 and TRBJ2-1; D is uncertain. Germline-derived CDR1 and CDR2 are SQVTM and ANQGSEA. Trimming took 6 bases from V and 4 from J, leaving 10 bases between them. CDR3 length: 12 amino acids. The CDR3 DNA sequence: TGCAGCGTGATTCGCCGATACAATGAGCAGTTCTTC. It translates to CSVIRRYNEQFF.

This clonotype was counted between two and nine times. CDR3 nucleotide sequence: TGTGCCAGCAGTTTAGTAGTCCGGGAGGATACCGGGGAGCTGTTTTTT. Translating it yields CASSLVVREDTGELFF. The V and J genes are TRBV28 and TRBJ2-2; 7 nucleotides align to TRBD2. The germline gives CDR1 MDHEN, CDR2 SYDVKM. V was pared by 2 bases and J by 5 bases, with 8 bases of the junction left unmatched. The CDR3 is made up of 16 amino acids.

The chain is built from TRBV11-2 and TRBJ2-1; D is possibly TRBD2 (6 bases). The germline CDR1 and CDR2 sequences are SGHAT and FQNNGV. This CDR3 is 14 amino acids long. V was trimmed by 3 bases and J by 9 bases, leaving 15 bases between them. CDR3 region: CASSLGVGGGEQFF. CDR3 coding DNA: TGTGCCAGCAGCTTGGGGGTCGGGGGTGGTGAGCAGTTCTTC.

In its sample, this clonotype was seen a few times. The CDR3 spells CASSFWVHQPQHF. The CDR3 DNA follows: TGTGCCAGCAGCTTTTGGGTGCATCAGCCCCAGCATTTT. The genes are TRBV7-2 and TRBJ1-5, with D hard to call. The CDR3 contains 13 residues. Trimming took off 3 bases at V and 5 bases at J, with 8 bases between the two ends. CDR1 and CDR2 from the germline V gene are SGHTA and FQGNSA.

The gene calls are TRBV15 and TRBJ2-7; D is ambiguous. V lost 3 bases and J lost 0, with 6 bases in between. The CDR3 length is 13 residues. The germline gives CDR1 LNHNV, CDR2 YYDKDF (reference sequence). The CDR3 DNA is TGTGCCACCAGCAGCGACACCTCCTACGAGCAGTACTTC. As protein: CATSSDTSYEQYF.

This rearrangement joins TRBV29-1 to TRBJ2-7; TRBD2 aligns across 7 bases. The V segment lost 4 bases and the J segment 3 bases; nucleotides outside the gene matches: 6. CDR1 SQVTM and CDR2 ANQGSEA come from the germline V gene. The CDR3 runs 13 residues. The CDR3 DNA follows: TGCAGCGTTGGACCCTGGGGGGGCTACGAGCAGTACTTC. Translated: CSVGPWGGYEQYF.

Points on this clonotype: One end of the junction varies from germline; a read error may be responsible. V and J are TRBV7-9 and TRBJ2-2; 8 bases fit TRBD2. CDR1 is SEHNR and CDR2 is FQNEAQ in the germline V gene (reference sequence). The CDR3 is 15 amino acids. The CDR3 DNA reads as TGTGTCAGCAGCTATACTAGCGGCGGTACCGGGGAGCTGTTTTTT. Translated: CVSSYTSGGTGELFF.

The chain links TRBV6-1 to TRBJ2-2; no firm D call. Germline V gene lookup returns CDR1 MNHNS and CDR2 SASEGT. The CDR3 is 16 amino acids. Trimming removed 7 bases at V and 0 bases at J, with 15 bases between. The CDR3 is CASKLQGRSNTGELFF. The CDR3 coding sequence is TGTGCCAGCAAGCTCCAAGGCCGCTCGAACACCGGGGAGCTGTTTTTT.